These T cell receptor beta chains were read from a single sample in a study of cytomegalovirus exposure and HLA in healthy donors. Generated by immunoSEQ multiplex PCR, the TCRdb table keeps only in-frame clones and is missing some. This table holds about 100,000 clones, around 73% found once. Input material: PBMCs. Receptors originate from a woman in her sixties in good health and CMV-seronegative. The CDR3 runs from the conserved cysteine through the conserved F or W. D genes are given only for firm matches. Rows may omit the clone size; those that give it use once, few, many or a size class.

>TRBD2|TRBV25-1|once|TRBJ2-7
CASSTSGVYEQYF
TGTGCCAGCAGTACTAGCGGGGTCTACGAGCAGTACTTC
>TRBD1|TRBV4-1|.|TRBJ1-1
CASRGQGNTEAFF
TGCGCCAGCAGAGGACAGGGCAACACTGAAGCTTTCTTT
>TRBD1|TRBV6-5|.|TRBJ1-2
CASSYRDRGRNTF
TGTGCCAGCAGTTACCGGGACAGGGGACGCAACACCTTC
>TRBD1|TRBV7-2|.|TRBJ2-1
CASSLARGLYNEQFF
TGTGCCAGCAGCTTAGCGAGGGGGCTCTACAATGAGCAGTTCTTC
>TRBD1|TRBV29-1|.|TRBJ1-1
CSAGTGGNTEAFF
TGCAGCGCCGGAACAGGGGGGAACACTGAAGCTTTCTTT
>TRBD1|TRBV7-9|.|TRBJ1-2
CASSSTGDHGYTF
TGTGCCAGCAGCTCGACAGGGGATCACGGCTACACCTTC
>.|TRBV27|.|TRBJ2-2
CASSLSRVVGELFF
TGTGCCAGCAGTTTATCCAGGGTCGTCGGGGAGCTGTTTTTT
>.|TRBV5-1|.|TRBJ1-1
CASSPSRQGTNTEAFF
TGCGCCAGCTCCCCCTCAAGGCAGGGGACCAACACTGAAGCTTTCTTT
>.|TRBV11-2|.|TRBJ2-5
CASRFLVGPQETQYF
TGTGCCAGTAGGTTCCTGGTGGGGCCCCAAGAGACCCAGTACTTC
>TRBD2|TRBV4-1|.|TRBJ2-7
CASSQSGTFSYEQYF
TGCGCCAGCAGCCAAAGCGGGACCTTCTCCTACGAGCAGTACTTC
>.|TRBV5-1|.|TRBJ1-2
CASSLTGFNYGYTF
TGCGCCAGCAGCTTGACAGGATTTAACTATGGCTACACCTTC
>TRBD2|TRBV27|.|TRBJ2-1
CASRVYAGGPNEQFF
TGTGCCAGCAGAGTGTATGCGGGAGGGCCCAATGAGCAGTTCTTC
>.|TRBV5-6|.|TRBJ2-3
CASSLVGISTDTQYF
TGTGCCAGCAGCTTGGTCGGTATATCGACAGATACGCAGTATTTT
>.|TRBV10-2|.|TRBJ1-2
CASGGGRLSGYTF
TGCGCCAGCGGGGGCGGGCGGCTTTCTGGCTACACCTTC
>.|TRBV7-2|.|TRBJ2-7
CASSFDRSSYEQYF
TGTGCCAGCAGCTTCGACAGGAGCTCCTACGAGCAGTACTTC
>.|TRBV2|.|TRBJ2-1
CASKGGGGSDEQFF
TGTGCCAGCAAGGGGGGGGGAGGGAGCGATGAGCAGTTCTTC
>TRBD1|TRBV2|.|TRBJ2-3
CASSDMGQATDTQYF
TGTGCCAGCAGTGATATGGGACAGGCCACAGATACGCAGTATTTT
>.|TRBV5-1|.|TRBJ2-3
CASSFNTDTQYF
TGCGCCAGCAGCTTCAACACAGATACGCAGTATTTT
>.|TRBV28|.|TRBJ1-1
CASRPGGGMNTEAFF
TGTGCCAGCAGGCCCGGGGGGGGCATGAACACTGAAGCTTTCTTT
>.|TRBV6-4|once|TRBJ1-1
CATKRWGGAGIEEAFF
TGTGCCACCAAAAGATGGGGGGGCGCAGGGATAGAGGAAGCTTTCTTT
>TRBD1|TRBV13|.|TRBJ1-4
CASSSDRTNEKLFF
TGTGCCAGCAGTTCGGACAGGACTAATGAAAAACTGTTTTTT
>.|TRBV25-1|.|TRBJ1-4
CASSGFGELFF
TGTGCCAGCAGTGGATTCGGGGAACTGTTTTTT
>TRBD2|TRBV5-6|few|TRBJ2-7
CASSGTSGAESF
TGTGCCAGCAGCGGGACTAGCGGGGCGGAAAGCTTC
>.|TRBV7-2|few|TRBJ2-7
CASSWTERISVQYF
TGTGCCAGCAGCTGGACAGAGAGAATATCCGTGCAGTACTTC
>.|TRBV4-3|.|TRBJ1-1
CASSRHSGLSTEAFF
TGCGCCAGCAGCCGCCACTCAGGGTTAAGCACTGAAGCTTTCTTT
>TRBD1|TRBV7-9|few|TRBJ1-4
CASSLARTGSNEKLFF
TGTGCCAGCAGCTTAGCAAGGACAGGGAGTAATGAAAAACTGTTTTTT
>.|TRBV5-1|.|TRBJ1-2
CASSLDYLRGYTF
TGCGCCAGCAGCTTGGACTACCTGCGGGGCTACACCTTC
>.|TRBV6-5|.|TRBJ2-7
CASSPKSETTEQYF
TGTGCCAGCAGTCCCAAGAGTGAGACAACCGAGCAGTACTTC
>TRBD2|TRBV5-1|.|TRBJ2-5
CASSLGLAGAQETQYF
TGCGCCAGCAGCTTGGGACTAGCGGGAGCCCAAGAGACCCAGTACTTC
>.|TRBV5-1|.|TRBJ2-7
CASSLHGGNEQYF
TGCGCCAGCAGCTTGCACGGAGGGAACGAGCAGTACTTC